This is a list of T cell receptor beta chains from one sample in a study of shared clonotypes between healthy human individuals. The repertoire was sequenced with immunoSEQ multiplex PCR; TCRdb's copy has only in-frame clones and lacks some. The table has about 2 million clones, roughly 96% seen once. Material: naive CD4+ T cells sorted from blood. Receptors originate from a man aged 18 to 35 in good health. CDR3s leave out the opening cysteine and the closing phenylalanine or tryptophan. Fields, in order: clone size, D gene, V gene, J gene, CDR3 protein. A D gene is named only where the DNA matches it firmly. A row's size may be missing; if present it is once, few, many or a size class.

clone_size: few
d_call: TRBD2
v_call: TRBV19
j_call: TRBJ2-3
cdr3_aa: ASSIASAGPPTDTQY

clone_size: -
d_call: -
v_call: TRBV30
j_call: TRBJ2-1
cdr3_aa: AWTGEGIFYNEQF

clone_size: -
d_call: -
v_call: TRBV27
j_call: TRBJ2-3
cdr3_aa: ASSLSRGRPQGDTQY

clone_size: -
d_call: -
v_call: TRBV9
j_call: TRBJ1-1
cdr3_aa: ASSVGGEAF

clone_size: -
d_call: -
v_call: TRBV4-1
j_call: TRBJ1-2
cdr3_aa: ASSQDLAAYTYGYT

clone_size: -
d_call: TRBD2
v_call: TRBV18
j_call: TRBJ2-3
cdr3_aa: ASSPPTSGRPDTQY

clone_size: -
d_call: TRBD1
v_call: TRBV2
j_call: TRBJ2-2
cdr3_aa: ASSGTGGNTGELF

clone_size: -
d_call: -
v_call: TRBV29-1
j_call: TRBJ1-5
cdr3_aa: SVVDSSNQPQH

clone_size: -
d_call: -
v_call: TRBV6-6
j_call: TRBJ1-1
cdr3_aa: ASSYGTFGTEAF

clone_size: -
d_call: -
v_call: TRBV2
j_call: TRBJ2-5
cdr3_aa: ASQGGTQETQY

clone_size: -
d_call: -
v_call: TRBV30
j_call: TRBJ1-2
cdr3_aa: ATSGFHGYT

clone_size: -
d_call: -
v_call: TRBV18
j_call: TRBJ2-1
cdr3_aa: ASSPPVSDEQF

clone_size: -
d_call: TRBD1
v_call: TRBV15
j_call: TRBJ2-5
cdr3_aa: ATSIKTGLETQY

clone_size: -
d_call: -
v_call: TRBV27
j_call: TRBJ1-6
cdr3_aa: ASSSGRPNSPLH

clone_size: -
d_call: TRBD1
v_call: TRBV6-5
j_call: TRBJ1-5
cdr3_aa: ASSYLQGTQPQH

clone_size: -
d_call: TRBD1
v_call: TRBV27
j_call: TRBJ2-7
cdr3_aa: ASGTGTGSYEQY

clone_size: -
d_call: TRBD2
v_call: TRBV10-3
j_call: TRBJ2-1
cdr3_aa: AIWSTSGGNEQF

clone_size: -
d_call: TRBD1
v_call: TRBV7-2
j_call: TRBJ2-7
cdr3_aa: ASSLGQGVYEQY

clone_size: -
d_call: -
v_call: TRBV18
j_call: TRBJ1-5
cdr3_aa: ASSGQNNQPQH

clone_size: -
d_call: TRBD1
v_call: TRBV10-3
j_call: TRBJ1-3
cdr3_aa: AISDGQGGNTIY

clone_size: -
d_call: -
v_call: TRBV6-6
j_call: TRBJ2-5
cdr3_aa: ASSYPAKETQY

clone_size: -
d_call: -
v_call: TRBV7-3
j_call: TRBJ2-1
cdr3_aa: ASSPEGGNNEQF

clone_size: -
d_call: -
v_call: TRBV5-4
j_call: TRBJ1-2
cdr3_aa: ASSLDRVNYGYT

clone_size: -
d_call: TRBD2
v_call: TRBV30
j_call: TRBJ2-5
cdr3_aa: AWSVRGGPQETQY

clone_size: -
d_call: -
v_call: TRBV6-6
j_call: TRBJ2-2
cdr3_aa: ASRVYPPAELF

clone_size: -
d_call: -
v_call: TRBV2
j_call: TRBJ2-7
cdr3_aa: ASRTPYEQY

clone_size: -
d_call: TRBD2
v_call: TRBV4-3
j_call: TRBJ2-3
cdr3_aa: ASSQASLGLGLGVTDTQY

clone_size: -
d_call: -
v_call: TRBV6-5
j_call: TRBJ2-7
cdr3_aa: ASIRTTGSYEQY

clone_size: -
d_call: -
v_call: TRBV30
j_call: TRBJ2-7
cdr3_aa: AWSKGQDLPHSYEQY

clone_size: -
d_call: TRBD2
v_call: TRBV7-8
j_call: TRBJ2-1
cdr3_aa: ASSYRDYNNEQF

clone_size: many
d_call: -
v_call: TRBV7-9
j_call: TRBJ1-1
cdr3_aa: ASSSGRENTEAF

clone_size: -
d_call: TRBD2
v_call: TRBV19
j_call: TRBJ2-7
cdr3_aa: ATSRTRKNEQY

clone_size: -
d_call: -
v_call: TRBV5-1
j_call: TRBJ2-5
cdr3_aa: ASSLSETQY

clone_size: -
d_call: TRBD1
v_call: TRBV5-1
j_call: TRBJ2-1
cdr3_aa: ASSPGQGGNEQF

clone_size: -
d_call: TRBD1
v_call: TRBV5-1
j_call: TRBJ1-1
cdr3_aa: ASSHPGQGDTEAF

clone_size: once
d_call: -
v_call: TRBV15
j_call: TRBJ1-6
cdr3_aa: ATSRDTGSTRGNLH

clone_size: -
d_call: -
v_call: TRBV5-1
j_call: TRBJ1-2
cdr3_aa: ASSLRGVGNYGYT

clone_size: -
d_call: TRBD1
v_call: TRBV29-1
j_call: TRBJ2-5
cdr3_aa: SVKPGTGGEETQY

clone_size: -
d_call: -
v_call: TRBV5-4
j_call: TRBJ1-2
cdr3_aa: ASSPRGLFGGYT

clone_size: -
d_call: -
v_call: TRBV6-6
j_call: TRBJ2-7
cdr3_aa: ASSRDWRQY

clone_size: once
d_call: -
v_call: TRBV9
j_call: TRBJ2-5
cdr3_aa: ASSVAVTGGQETQY

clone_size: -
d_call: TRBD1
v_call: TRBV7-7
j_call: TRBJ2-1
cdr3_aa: ASSKSGTGDYNEQF

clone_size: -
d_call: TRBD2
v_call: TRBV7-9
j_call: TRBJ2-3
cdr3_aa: ASSLVLAGRTDTQY

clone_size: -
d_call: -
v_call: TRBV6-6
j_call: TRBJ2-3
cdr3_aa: AIREISTDTQY

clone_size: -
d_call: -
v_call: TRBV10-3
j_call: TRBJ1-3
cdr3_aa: ATIETGSSGNTIY

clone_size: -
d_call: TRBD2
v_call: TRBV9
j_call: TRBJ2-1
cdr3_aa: ASSVSGSGDEQF